This TCR beta chain originates from a study of radiotherapy plus CTLA-4 blockade in lung cancer. Across the study: Objective responses arose in roughly 18% of patients, and about 32% experienced disease control.

The CDR3 has 14 amino acids. The V segment lost 1 base and the J segment 5 bases; nucleotides outside the gene matches: 0. Germline loops: CDR1 SGDLS, CDR2 YYNGEE. Those with chemo-refractory metastatic non-small-cell lung cancer were treated with focal radiation combined with CTLA-4 blockade using ipilimumab. The repertoire was sequenced with immunoSEQ multiplex PCR; TCRdb's copy has only in-frame clones and lacks some. The sample has tens of thousands of clones; 78% are singletons. Sequencing was performed on peripheral blood, taken from a patient treated with radiotherapy plus ipilimumab. The chain uses TRBV9 and TRBJ1-6; TRBD1 aligns across 7 bases. The sequence derives from a human donor with non-small cell lung cancer who had a partial response to radiotherapy plus ipilimumab. Some clones in this sample may be carry-over from other donors' samples. The CDR3: CASSVTGDNSPLHF. CDR3 DNA sequence: TGTGCCAGCAGCGTAACAGGGGATAATTCACCCCTCCACTTT.